This T cell receptor (beta chain) was identified in a study of OX40 agonist ivuxolimab in advanced cancers. Study-level background: Two patients with cutaneous melanoma and one with hepatocellular carcinoma, three in total, showed partial responses. General observations from the study: On average, CD8+ T cells showed a greater number of expanded clones than CD4+. Clonal expansion was among the lowest in partial responders at 0.1-3.0 mg/kg, especially CD8+.

The investigators sampled blood at baseline, at cycle 4 day 1, and at cycle 7 day 1. The data were produced by immunoSEQ multiplex PCR, yet TCRdb's version contains in-frame clones alone and is incomplete. The top ten clones hold roughly 0.44% of a sample with about 78,000 clones, about 80% of them seen once. Worth noting for this clone: Its target is not known.

The starting material was CD4+ or CD8+ T cells sorted from blood, obtained in a trial of the OX40 agonist ivuxolimab. The receptor comes from an adult with an advanced solid tumor such as melanoma, head and neck, liver or kidney cancer.

DNA for the CDR3: TGTGCCAGCAGCTTATGGGGCCAGGGGGTAGGCACTGAAGCTTTCTTT. It codes for CASSLWGQGVGTEAFF. V gene TRBV7-3 combines with J gene TRBJ1-1, with 7 bases fitting TRBD1. This CDR3 is built from 16 residues. V was pared by 2 bases and J by 4 bases, with 10 bases of the junction left unmatched. Germline V gives CDR1 SGHTA, CDR2 FQGTGA.